The present TCR beta chain was sequenced within a study of identical twins. The study, taken as a whole, reports: Beta out-of-frame sequences displayed a weaker excess of sharing between twins.

Germline V gene sequence: CDR1 MNHNS, CDR2 SASEGT. CDR3 length equals 14 residues. J gave up 6 bases and V 0 bases, and 2 bases lay outside the gene matches. Only a few counts were recorded for this clonotype. The antigen is unknown. TCRdb called the 5' RACE reads again in MiXCR, with one record for every CDR3 protein. This table holds around 1.7 million distinct CDR3 sequences, about 32% found once. The TCR comes from a newborn girl in good health. The sequenced sample consisted of cord blood. The V gene is TRBV6-1, the J gene TRBJ2-1; 7 bases align to TRBD2. CDR3 sequence (DNA): TGTGCCAGCAGTGAAGCGGGAGGGGCCAATGAGCAGTTCTTC. Encoded protein: CASSEAGGANEQFF.